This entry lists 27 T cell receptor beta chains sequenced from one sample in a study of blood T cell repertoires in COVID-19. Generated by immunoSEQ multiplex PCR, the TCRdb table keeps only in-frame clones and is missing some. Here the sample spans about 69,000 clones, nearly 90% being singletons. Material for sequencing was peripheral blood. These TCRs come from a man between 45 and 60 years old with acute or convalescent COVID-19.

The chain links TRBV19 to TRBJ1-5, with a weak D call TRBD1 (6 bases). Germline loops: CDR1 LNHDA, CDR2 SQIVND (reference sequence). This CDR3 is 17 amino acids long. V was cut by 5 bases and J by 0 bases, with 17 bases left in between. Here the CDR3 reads CASSPGQWSNSNQPQHF. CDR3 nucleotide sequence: TGTGCCAGTAGTCCGGGACAATGGTCAAATAGCAATCAGCCCCAGCATTTT.

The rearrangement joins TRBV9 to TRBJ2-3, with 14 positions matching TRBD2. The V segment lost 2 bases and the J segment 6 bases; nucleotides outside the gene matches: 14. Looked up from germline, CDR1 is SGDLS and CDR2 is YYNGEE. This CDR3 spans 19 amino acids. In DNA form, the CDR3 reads TGTGCCAGCAGCGTGGAAGGACTAGCGGGAGGAGGGCGTCGTGATACGCAGTATTTT. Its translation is CASSVEGLAGGGRRDTQYF.

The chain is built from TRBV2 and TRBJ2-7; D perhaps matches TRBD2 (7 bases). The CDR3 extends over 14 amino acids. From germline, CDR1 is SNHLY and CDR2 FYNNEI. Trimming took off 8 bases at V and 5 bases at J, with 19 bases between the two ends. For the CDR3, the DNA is TGTGCCAGCCGAGGGACTACAGGGTCCCACGAGCAGTACTTC. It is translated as CASRGTTGSHEQYF.

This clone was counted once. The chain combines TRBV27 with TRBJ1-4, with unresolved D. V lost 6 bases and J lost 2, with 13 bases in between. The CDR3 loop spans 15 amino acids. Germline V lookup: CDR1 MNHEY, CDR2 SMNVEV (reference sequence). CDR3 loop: CASSLGTGTNEKLFF. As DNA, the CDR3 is TGTGCCAGCAGCCTGGGAACGGGGACTAATGAAAAACTGTTTTTT.

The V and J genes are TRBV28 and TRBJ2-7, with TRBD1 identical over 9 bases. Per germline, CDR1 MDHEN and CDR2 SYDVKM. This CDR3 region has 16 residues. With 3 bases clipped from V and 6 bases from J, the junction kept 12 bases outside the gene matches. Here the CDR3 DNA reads TGTGCCAGCAGTTTCCCCCGAGGACAGGGGAGGAGCGAGCAGTACTTC. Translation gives CASSFPRGQGRSEQYF.

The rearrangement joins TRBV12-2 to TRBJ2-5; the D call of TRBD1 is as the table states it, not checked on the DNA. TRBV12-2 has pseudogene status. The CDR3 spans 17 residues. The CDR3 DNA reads TGTGCAAGTCGCTTAGATCAGGCAGGGGGGTCTCAAGAGACCCAGTACTTC. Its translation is CASRLDQAGGSQETQYF.

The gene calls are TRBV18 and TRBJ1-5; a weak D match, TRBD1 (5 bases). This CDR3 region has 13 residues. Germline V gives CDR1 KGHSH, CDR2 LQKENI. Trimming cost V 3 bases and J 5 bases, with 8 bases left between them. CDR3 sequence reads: CASSPDTHQPQHF. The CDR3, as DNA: TGTGCCAGCTCACCGGACACCCATCAGCCCCAGCATTTT.

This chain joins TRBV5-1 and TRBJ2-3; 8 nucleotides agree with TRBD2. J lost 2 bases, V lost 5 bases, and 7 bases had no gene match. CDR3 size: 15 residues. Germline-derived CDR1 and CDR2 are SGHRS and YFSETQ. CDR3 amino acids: CASRSAGDVTDTQYF. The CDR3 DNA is TGCGCCAGCAGATCAGCGGGAGATGTCACAGATACGCAGTATTTT.

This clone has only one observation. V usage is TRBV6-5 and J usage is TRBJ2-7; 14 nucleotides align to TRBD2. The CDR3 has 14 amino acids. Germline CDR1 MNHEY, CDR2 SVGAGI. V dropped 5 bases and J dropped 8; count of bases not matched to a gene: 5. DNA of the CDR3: TGTGCCAGCAGTCTGGGACTAGCGGGAGAAAAGCAGTACTTC. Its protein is CASSLGLAGEKQYF.

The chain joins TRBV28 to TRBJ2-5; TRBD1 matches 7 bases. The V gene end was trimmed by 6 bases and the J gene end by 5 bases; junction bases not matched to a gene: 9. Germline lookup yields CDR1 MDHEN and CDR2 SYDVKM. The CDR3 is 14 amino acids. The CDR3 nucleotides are TGTGCCAGCAGGGCTGGGGACAGCCGGGAGACCCAGTACTTC. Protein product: CASRAGDSRETQYF.

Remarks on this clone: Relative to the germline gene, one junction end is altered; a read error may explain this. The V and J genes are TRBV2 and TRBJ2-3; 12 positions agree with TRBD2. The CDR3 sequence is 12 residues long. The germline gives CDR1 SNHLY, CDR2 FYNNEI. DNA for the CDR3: TGTGCCAGCAGTGCGACTAGCGGGAGACGTAATTTT. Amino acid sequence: CASSATSGRRNF.

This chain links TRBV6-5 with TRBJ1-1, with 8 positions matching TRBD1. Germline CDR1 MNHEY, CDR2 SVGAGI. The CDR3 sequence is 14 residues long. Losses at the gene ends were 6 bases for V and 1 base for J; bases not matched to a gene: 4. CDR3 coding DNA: TGTGCCAGCAGACCAGGGGGCAGGAACACTGAAGCTTTCTTT. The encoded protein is CASRPGGRNTEAFF.

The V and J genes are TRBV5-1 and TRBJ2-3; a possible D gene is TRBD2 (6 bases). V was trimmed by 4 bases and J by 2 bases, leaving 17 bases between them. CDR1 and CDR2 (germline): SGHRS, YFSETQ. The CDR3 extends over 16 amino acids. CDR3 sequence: CASSPGLSEITDTQYF. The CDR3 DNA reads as TGCGCCAGCAGCCCGGGACTCTCCGAAATCACAGATACGCAGTATTTT.

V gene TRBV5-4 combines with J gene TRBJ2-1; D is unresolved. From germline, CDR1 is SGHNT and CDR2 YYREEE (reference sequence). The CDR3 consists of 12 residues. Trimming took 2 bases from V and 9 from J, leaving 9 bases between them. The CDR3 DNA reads TGTGCCAGCAGCTTTAGCAGTGTTGAGCAGTTCTTC. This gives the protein CASSFSSVEQFF.

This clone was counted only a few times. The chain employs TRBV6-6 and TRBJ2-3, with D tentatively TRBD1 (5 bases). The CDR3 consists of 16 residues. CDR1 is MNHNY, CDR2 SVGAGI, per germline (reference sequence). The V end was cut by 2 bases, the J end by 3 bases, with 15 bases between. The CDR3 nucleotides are TGTGCCAGCAGTTACCTTCCTCCCAGGGCGACAGATACGCAGTATTTT. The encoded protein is CASSYLPPRATDTQYF.

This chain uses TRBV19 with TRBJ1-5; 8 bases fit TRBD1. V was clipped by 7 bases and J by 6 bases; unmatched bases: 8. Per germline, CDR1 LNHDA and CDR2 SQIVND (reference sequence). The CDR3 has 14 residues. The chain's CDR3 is CASTLGQAGQPQHF. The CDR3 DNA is TGTGCCAGTACCCTGGGACAGGCGGGTCAGCCCCAGCATTTT.

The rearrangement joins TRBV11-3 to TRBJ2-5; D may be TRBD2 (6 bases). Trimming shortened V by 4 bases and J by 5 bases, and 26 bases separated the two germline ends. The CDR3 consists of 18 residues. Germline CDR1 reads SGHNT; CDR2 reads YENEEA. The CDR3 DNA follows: TGTGCCAGCAGCTCTGACCCTTGGCGGGACCGCCTGGGGGAGACCCAGTACTTC. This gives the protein CASSSDPWRDRLGETQYF.

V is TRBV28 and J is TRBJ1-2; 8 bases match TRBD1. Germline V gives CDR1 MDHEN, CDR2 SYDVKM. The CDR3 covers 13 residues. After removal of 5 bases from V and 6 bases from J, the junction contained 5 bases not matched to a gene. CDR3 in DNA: TGTGCCAGCAGTGCCTTGACAGGGGATGGCTACACCTTC. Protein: CASSALTGDGYTF.

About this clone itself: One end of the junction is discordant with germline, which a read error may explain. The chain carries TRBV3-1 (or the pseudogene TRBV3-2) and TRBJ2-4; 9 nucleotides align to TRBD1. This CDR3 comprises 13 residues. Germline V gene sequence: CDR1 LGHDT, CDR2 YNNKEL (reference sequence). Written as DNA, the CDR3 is TGTGCCAGCAGCCAAGGGGGACAGGGCGCCCCGGACTTC. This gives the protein CASSQGGQGAPDF.

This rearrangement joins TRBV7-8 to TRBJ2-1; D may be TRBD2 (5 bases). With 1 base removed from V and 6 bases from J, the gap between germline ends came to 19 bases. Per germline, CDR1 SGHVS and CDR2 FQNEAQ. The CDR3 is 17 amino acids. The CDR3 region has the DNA TGTGCCAGCAGCTTAGGCGGAGGATCTCGCCCTTTCAATGAGCAGTTCTTC. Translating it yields CASSLGGGSRPFNEQFF.

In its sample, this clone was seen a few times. For the CDR3, the DNA is TGTGCCAGCAGTGGCACGGCTAGCGGGAGTCGAGAGACCCAGTACTTC. Amino acids: CASSGTASGSRETQYF. The V and J genes are TRBV2 and TRBJ2-5, with 10 bases lining up with TRBD2. V lost 4 bases, J lost 4 bases, and 9 bases stayed unmatched. CDR1 is SNHLY and CDR2 is FYNNEI in the germline V gene. The CDR3 sequence is 16 residues long.

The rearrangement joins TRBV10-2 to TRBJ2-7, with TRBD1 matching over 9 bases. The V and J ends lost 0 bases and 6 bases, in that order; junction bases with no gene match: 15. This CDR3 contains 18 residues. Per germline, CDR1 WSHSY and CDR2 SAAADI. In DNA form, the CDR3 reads TGCGCCAGCAGTGAGTCGTTACCCGGGACAGGGAACCCCAGCGAGCAGTACTTC. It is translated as CASSESLPGTGNPSEQYF.

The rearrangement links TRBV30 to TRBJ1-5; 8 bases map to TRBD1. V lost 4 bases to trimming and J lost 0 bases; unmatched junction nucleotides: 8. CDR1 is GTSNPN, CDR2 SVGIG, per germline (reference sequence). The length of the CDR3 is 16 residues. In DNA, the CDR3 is TGTGCCTGGAACCAAGGACAGGGTGCTAGCAATCAGCCCCAGCATTTT. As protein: CAWNQGQGASNQPQHF.

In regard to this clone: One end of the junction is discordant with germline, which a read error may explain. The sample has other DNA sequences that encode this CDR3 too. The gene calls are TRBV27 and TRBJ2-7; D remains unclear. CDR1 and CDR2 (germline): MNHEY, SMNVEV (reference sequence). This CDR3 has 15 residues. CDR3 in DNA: TGTGCCAGCAGTCCGTCGTGGGCGAGCTCCTACGAGCAATACTTC. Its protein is CASSPSWASSYEQYF.

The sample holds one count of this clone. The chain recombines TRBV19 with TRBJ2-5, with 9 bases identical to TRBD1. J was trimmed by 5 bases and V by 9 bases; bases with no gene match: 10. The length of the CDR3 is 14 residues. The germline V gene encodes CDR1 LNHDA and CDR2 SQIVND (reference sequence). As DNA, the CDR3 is TGTGCCAGCCGGGAGACAGGGGGTTTGGAGACCCAGTACTTC. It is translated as CASRETGGLETQYF.

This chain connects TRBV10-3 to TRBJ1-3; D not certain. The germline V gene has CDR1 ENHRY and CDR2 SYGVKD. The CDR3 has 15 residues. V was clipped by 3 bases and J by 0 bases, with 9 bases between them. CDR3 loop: CAISDSALSGNTIYF. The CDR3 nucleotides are TGTGCCATCAGTGATTCAGCGCTCTCTGGAAACACCATATATTTT.

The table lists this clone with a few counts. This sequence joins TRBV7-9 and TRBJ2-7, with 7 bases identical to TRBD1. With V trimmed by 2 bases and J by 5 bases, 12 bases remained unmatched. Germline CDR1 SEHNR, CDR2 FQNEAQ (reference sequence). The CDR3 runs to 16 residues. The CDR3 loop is CASSLSSGRGIDEQYF. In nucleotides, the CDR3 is TGTGCCAGCAGCTTATCTTCTGGCAGGGGGATTGACGAGCAGTACTTC.